What follows is one T cell receptor beta chain and its context. Its antigen is unknown. Possible read error: a much larger clone is one base away. CDR1 and CDR2 from the germline V gene are WSHSY and SAAADI. The CDR3 sequence is 13 residues long. The data are from a study of tumor and adjacent non-tumor tissue in lung cancer. Study as a whole: Each sample yielded some 4 million productive TCRbeta reads on average.

RNA was extracted from bulk tissue without any cell sorting. More than 3 cm separated this lung sample from the edge of the tumor. Donors were chemotherapy-naive, newly diagnosed lung cancer surgical patients in China, August–late 2014. A modified ARM-PCR protocol with three rounds of nested PCR amplified TCRbeta. TCRdb ran MiXCR on the multiplex PCR reads and lists one entry per CDR3 protein. The table lists 81,000 or so distinct CDR3 sequences, 70% to 90% of them singletons. Study conclusions and caveats: In normal lung, the top 100 clones were significantly more dominant than in tumor. TCR diversity was significantly greater in tumor than normal lung tissue.

The chain carries TRBV10-2 and TRBJ2-7; TRBD1 aligns across 7 bases. The sequence came from a man aged 55 to 69 with non-small cell lung cancer. The sequenced sample consisted of distant non-tumor lung tissue. CDR3 sequence reads: CASSGQAKYGQYF. CDR3 DNA sequence: TGCGCCAGCAGCGGACAGGCTAAGTACGGGCAGTACTTC.